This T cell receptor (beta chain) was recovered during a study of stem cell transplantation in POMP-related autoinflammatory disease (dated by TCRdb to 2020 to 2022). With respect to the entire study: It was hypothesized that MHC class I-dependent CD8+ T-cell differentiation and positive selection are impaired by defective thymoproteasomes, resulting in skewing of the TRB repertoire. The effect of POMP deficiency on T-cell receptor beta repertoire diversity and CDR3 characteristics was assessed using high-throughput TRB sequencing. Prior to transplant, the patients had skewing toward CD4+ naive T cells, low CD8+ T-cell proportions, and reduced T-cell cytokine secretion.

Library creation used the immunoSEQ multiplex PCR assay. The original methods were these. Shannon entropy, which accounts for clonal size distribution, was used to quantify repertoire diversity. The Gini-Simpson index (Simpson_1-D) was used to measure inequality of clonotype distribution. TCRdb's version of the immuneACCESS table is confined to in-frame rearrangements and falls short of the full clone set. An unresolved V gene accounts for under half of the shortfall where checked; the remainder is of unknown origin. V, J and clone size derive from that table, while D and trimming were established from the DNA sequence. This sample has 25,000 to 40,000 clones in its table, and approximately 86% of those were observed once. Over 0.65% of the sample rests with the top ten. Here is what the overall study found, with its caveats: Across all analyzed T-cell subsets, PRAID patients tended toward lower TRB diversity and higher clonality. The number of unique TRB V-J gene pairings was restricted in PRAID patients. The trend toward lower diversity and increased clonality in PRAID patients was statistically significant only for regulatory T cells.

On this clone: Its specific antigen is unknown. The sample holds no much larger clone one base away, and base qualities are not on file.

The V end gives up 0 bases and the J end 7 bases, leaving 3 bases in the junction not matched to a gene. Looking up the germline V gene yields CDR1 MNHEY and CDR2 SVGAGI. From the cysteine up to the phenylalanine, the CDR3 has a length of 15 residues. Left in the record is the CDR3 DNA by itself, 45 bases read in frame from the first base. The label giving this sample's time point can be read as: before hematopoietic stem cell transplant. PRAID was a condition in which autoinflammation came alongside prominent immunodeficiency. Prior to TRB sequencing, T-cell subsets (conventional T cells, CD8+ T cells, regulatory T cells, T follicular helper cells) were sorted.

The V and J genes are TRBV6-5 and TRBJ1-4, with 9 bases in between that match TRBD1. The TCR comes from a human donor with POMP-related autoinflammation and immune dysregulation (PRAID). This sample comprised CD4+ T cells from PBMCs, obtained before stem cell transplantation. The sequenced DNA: TGTGCCAGCAGTTACTCGGGGACAGGGACTGAAAAACTGTTTTTT. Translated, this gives CASSYSGTGTEKLFF.